Each of the 9 T cell receptor beta chains below was sequenced from the same sample in a study of shared clonotypes between healthy human individuals (dated by TCRdb to 2020 to 2021). The library was generated by the immunoSEQ multiplex PCR assay. The table was pulled from immuneACCESS by TCRdb, which kept in-frame rearrangements only. Such tables lose some clones; where checked, under half of the loss comes from unresolved V genes, and the rest has no known cause. For this sample there are about 1,900,000 clones; about 94% appear just once. The top ten constitute less than 1.5% of the sample. CD8 naive samples were obtained by positive selection for CCR7 among CD45RO-negative cells, yielding a CD45RA+CCR7+ population from which TemRA cells were excluded. Sequenced input: naive CD8+ T cells sorted from blood. The cell subset or site label corresponds to: CD45RA+CCR7+. These receptors all stem from a man between 18 and 35 years old in good health.

This chain links TRBV6-5 with TRBJ2-7; 9 bases map to TRBD2. Germline loops: CDR1 MNHEY, CDR2 SVGAGI. The V and J ends lost 4 bases and 2 bases, in that order; junction bases with no gene match: 6. This CDR3 is built from 15 residues. DNA for the CDR3: TGTGCCAGCAGTTTCGGACTAGCGTCGACCTACGAGCAGTACTTC. Translation gives CASSFGLASTYEQYF.

The rearrangement uses TRBV29-1 and TRBJ1-5; possibly TRBD1 for D (5 bases). The germline gives CDR1 SQVTM, CDR2 ANQGSEA. With 4 bases removed from V and 9 bases from J, the gap between germline ends came to 22 bases. The CDR3 length is 15 residues. CDR3: CSVASRDGSSWPQHF. DNA of the CDR3: TGCAGCGTTGCCTCCCGGGACGGCTCTTCTTGGCCCCAGCATTTT. Together with reference TRBV29-1 and TRBJ1-5, the CDR3 gives the full variable domain: SAVISQKPSRDICQRGTSLTIQCQVDSQVTMMFWYRQQPGQSLTLIATANQGSEATYESGFVIDKFPISRPNLTFSTLTVSNMSPEDSSIYLCSVASRDGSSWPQHFGDGTRLSIL.

The chain recombines TRBV9 with TRBJ2-7; D tentatively reads TRBD1 or TRBD2 (5 bases each). The CDR3 extends over 15 amino acids. V was cut by 0 bases and J by 2 bases, with 12 bases left in between. Germline CDR1 SGDLS, CDR2 YYNGEE. The CDR3 region has the DNA TGTGCCAGCAGCGTAGATGGGACGGTCCCCTACGAGCAGTACTTC. Translation gives CASSVDGTVPYEQYF. Variable domain in full (rest from reference TRBV9 and TRBJ2-7): DSGVTQTPKHLITATGQRVTLRCSPRSGDLSVYWYQQSLDQGLQFLIQYYNGEERAKGNILERFSAQQFPDLHSELNLSSLELGDSALYFCASSVDGTVPYEQYFGPGTRLTVT.

The genes are TRBV5-6 and TRBJ2-5; 10 bases agree with TRBD1. Trimming at V came to 0 bases and at J to 5 bases, leaving 7 bases not matched to a gene. Germline CDR1 reads SGHDT; CDR2 reads YYEEEE. CDR3 length: 16 residues. The CDR3 protein is CASSLGTGGSWETQYF. The CDR3 DNA follows: TGTGCCAGCAGCTTGGGGACAGGGGGTTCCTGGGAGACCCAGTACTTC. Together with reference TRBV5-6 and TRBJ2-5, the CDR3 gives the full variable domain: DAGVTQSPTHLIKTRGQQVTLRCSPKSGHDTVSWYQQALGQGPQFIFQYYEEEERQRGNFPDRFSGHQFPNYSSELNVNALLLGDSALYLCASSLGTGGSWETQYFGPGTRLLVL.

A note on this clone: Other DNA sequences from this sample encode an identical CDR3 as well. This chain connects TRBV7-9 to TRBJ2-7; D possibly corresponds to TRBD2 (6 bases). Per the germline V gene, CDR1 is SEHNR and CDR2 is FQNEAQ (reference sequence). This CDR3 has 15 amino acids. The germline V and J ends were trimmed by 5 bases and 2 bases, with 16 bases remaining between them. CDR3 nucleotides: TGTGCCAGCAGCCCCCCCGGCGGGGCAGCCTACGAGCAGTACTTC. Translated: CASSPPGGAAYEQYF. Combining the CDR3 with reference TRBV7-9 and TRBJ2-7 gives the whole variable domain DTGVSQNPRHKITKRGQNVTFRCDPISEHNRLYWYRQTLGQGPEFLTYFQNEAQLEKSRLLSDRFSAERPKGSFSTLEIQRTEQGDSAMYLCASSPPGGAAYEQYFGPGTRLTVT.

Note on this clone: The sample holds other DNA sequences that translate to the same CDR3. V gene TRBV11-2 combines with J gene TRBJ2-2; D gene unclear. The V end lost 1 base, the J end lost 3 bases, and 9 bases lay between the germline ends. CDR1 and CDR2 from the germline V gene are SGHAT and FQNNGV. The length of the CDR3 is 15 residues. CDR3 DNA: TGTGCCAGCAGCTTAGTGGCCGGATACACCGGGGAGCTGTTTTTT. This translates into CASSLVAGYTGELFF.

The chain links TRBV6-5 to TRBJ1-6; the D is unclear. Per germline, CDR1 MNHEY and CDR2 SVGAGI. The ends were cut back, 0 bases at V and 9 bases at J, with 6 bases in the middle. The CDR3 spans 13 residues. The CDR3 DNA is TGTGCCAGCAGTTACTCGGAGAGTTCACCCCTCCACTTT. It yields the protein CASSYSESSPLHF.

The chain couples TRBV18 to TRBJ2-7, with D unclear. The CDR3 spans 13 residues. Germline lookup yields CDR1 KGHSH and CDR2 LQKENI. V lost 6 bases, J lost 3 bases, and 12 bases lay in between. CDR3: CASSWGSDYEQYF. Here the CDR3 DNA reads TGTGCCAGCTCCTGGGGATCCGACTACGAGCAGTACTTC. The full variable domain, with the rest looked up from reference TRBV18 and TRBJ2-7, is NAGVMQNPRHLVRRRGQEARLRCSPMKGHSHVYWYRQLPEEGLKFMVYLQKENIIDESGMPKERFSAEFPKEGPSILRIQQVVRGDSAAYFCASSWGSDYEQYFGPGTRLTVT.

This sequence joins TRBV19 and TRBJ1-2, with a tentative D call TRBD1 (6 bases). The CDR3 runs 14 residues. V was cut by 3 bases and J by 2 bases, with 10 bases left in between. Per germline, CDR1 LNHDA and CDR2 SQIVND (reference sequence). CDR3 in amino acids: CASSIPGENYGYTF. In DNA form, the CDR3 reads TGTGCCAGTAGTATCCCAGGGGAGAACTATGGCTACACCTTC. Based on the CDR3 plus reference TRBV19 and TRBJ1-2, the full variable domain is DGGITQSPKYLFRKEGQNVTLSCEQNLNHDAMYWYRQDPGQGLRLIYYSQIVNDFQKGDIAEGYSVSREKKESFPLTVTSAQKNPTAFYLCASSIPGENYGYTFGSGTRLTVV.